This T cell receptor beta chain was captured by sequencing in a study of T cell changes during pregnancy in multiple sclerosis. The V gene lost 3 bases and the J gene lost 7 bases, with 12 bases spanning the gap. CDR3 size: 13 residues. CDR1 LNHDA and CDR2 SQIVND come from the germline V gene (reference sequence). Some clones are missing from TCRdb's copy, which holds only in-frame ones; the method was immunoSEQ multiplex PCR. The sample has around 130,000 clones; approximately 95% are singletons. The source material was peripheral blood, sampled before pregnancy. This TCR derives from a female donor with multiple sclerosis, enrolled in a pregnancy study. This rearrangement joins TRBV19 to TRBJ1-2, with a weak D call TRBD1 (5 bases). CDR3 residues: CASSMGEVLGYTF. CDR3 DNA: TGTGCCAGTAGTATGGGGGAGGTCCTTGGCTACACCTTC.